Listed below are T cell receptor beta chains from one sample, sequenced in a study of blood T cell repertoires in COVID-19. Only in-frame clones appear in the TCRdb table, and some are missing; sequencing was by immunoSEQ multiplex PCR. The data show roughly 350,000 clones, over 75% seen once. Sequencing was done on a sample of peripheral blood. Source of these receptors: a woman aged 45 to 65 with active or convalescent COVID-19. Both conserved end residues are part of each CDR3. The D gene is left open where the match is weak. Clone size is shown for a subset of rows, as once, few, many or a class of expanded clone.

clone_size j_call v_call d_call cdr3_nt cdr3_aa
. TRBJ2-5 TRBV11-2 TRBD2 TGTGCCAGCAGCTTATTTGGCGGGGGGCAAGAGACCCAGTACTTC CASSLFGGGQETQYF
. TRBJ1-6 TRBV6-5 . TGTGCCAGCAGTTCAGGGAGGGGGAGCTATAATTCACCCCTCCACTTT CASSSGRGSYNSPLHF
few TRBJ2-1 TRBV10-3 TRBD2 TGTGCCATCAGTGGTAGGCGGGAGTCCAGGAATGAGCAGTTCTTC CAISGRRESRNEQFF
once TRBJ1-5 TRBV19 . TGTGCCAGTAGGGCGCAGGGGAATCAGCCCCAGCATTTT CASRAQGNQPQHF
. TRBJ2-3 TRBV7-2 . TGTGCCAGCAGCTTTGGGTGGGGGACAACCACAGATACGCAGTATTTT CASSFGWGTTTDTQYF
. TRBJ1-3 TRBV12-3/TRBV12-4 . TGTGCCAGCAGGGTCCTACTCGGAAACACCATATATTTT CASRVLLGNTIYF
once TRBJ2-7 TRBV19 TRBD1 TGTGCCAGTAGTGTAGGGACAGGGGGGCCCTACGAGCAGTACTTC CASSVGTGGPYEQYF
. TRBJ2-5 TRBV3-1/TRBV3-2 TRBD1 TGTGCCAGCAGCCAAGATTTTCGGACAGGGCGACAAGAGACCCAGTACTTC CASSQDFRTGRQETQYF
. TRBJ2-7 TRBV7-9 . TGTGCCAGCAACCAACCGGGACAAAAATACGAGCAGTACTTC CASNQPGQKYEQYF
. TRBJ2-1 TRBV9 TRBD2 TGTGCCAGCAGCGTAGTGGGGGTCCCCCTCAGCGGGAGGTTCGATGAGCAGTTCTTC CASSVVGVPLSGRFDEQFF
. TRBJ1-1 TRBV2 . TGTGCCACCCTCAAGGAAAGGAGCACTGAAGCTTTCTTT CATLKERSTEAFF
. TRBJ2-2 TRBV5-4 TRBD2 TGTGCCAGCAGCGGGAGACTAGCGGGGGGCCAAAGAAGCACCGGGGAGCTGTTTTTT CASSGRLAGGQRSTGELFF
. TRBJ2-1 TRBV7-9 TRBD2 TGTGCCAGCAGCTTATGGGTAACTAGCGGGAGGGCCCTCGAGCAGTTCTTC CASSLWVTSGRALEQFF
. TRBJ1-1 TRBV18 . TGTGCCAGCTCACCACCGTGGGGGCAAGGGACTGAAGCTTTCTTT CASSPPWGQGTEAFF
. TRBJ1-2 TRBV30 TRBD1 TGTGCCTGGGGACCGGGACAGGGAATGGGCCGCTACACCTTC CAWGPGQGMGRYTF
. TRBJ2-7 TRBV6-1 . TGTGCCAGCAGTGAACAGGGAAGCAGTGGCTACGAGCAGTACTTC CASSEQGSSGYEQYF
. TRBJ2-5 TRBV5-5 TRBD2 TGTGCCAGCAGCTTGGTAGGGGGGAGTAGCGGGAGCGGGCGAGAGACCCAGTACTTC CASSLVGGSSGSGRETQYF
. TRBJ1-4 TRBV29-1 TRBD1 TGCAGCGAACCCGGACAGGGGAGGCGTGAAAAACTGTTTTTT CSEPGQGRREKLFF
. TRBJ2-1 TRBV4-1 TRBD1 TGCGCCAGCAACATACCGGGACAGACCTACAATGAGCAGTTCTTC CASNIPGQTYNEQFF
. TRBJ2-1 TRBV28 TRBD2 TGTGCCAGCAGTTTAATTGGTAGCGGGAGGGGTTACAATGAGCAGTTCTTC CASSLIGSGRGYNEQFF
. TRBJ1-2 TRBV28 . TGTGCCAGCAGTTTAGGGAGAGCGGTTAACTATGGCTACACCTTC CASSLGRAVNYGYTF
. TRBJ2-1 TRBV19 TRBD2 TGTGCCAGTAGTAAAGCGGGAGGGCCGAATGAGCAGTTCTTC CASSKAGGPNEQFF
. TRBJ1-3 TRBV18 . TGTGCCAGCTCACCTCAGAGGTCTGGAAACACCATATATTTT CASSPQRSGNTIYF
few TRBJ1-2 TRBV25-1 TRBD1 TGTGCCAGCAGTGATTTCACCAGGGACAGGGACGGCTACACCTTC CASSDFTRDRDGYTF
. TRBJ2-5 TRBV6-5 TRBD1 TGTGCCAGCAGTTGGACAGGGAGGGAGACCCAGTACTTC CASSWTGRETQYF
. TRBJ1-1 TRBV9 TRBD1 TGTGCCAGCAGCGTAGGGACAGGGGGGAACACTGAAGCTTTCTTT CASSVGTGGNTEAFF
. TRBJ2-3 TRBV7-9 TRBD1 TGTGCCAGCAGCCCCCGTACAGGACAGGGGCTCACAGATACGCAGTATTTT CASSPRTGQGLTDTQYF
few TRBJ1-6 TRBV28 TRBD1 TGTGCCAGCGCAGGGGGTACTAGCTCCTATAATTCACCCCTCCACTTT CASAGGTSSYNSPLHF